This T cell receptor (beta chain) stems from a study of blood T cell repertoires in COVID-19. Study context: Acute-phase and convalescent COVID-19 samples originated in the United States, Italy and Spain.

The CDR3 is 15 amino acids. V lost 0 bases and J 4 bases, leaving 9 bases between the germline ends. Germline CDR1 is PRHDT and CDR2 is FYEKMQ (reference sequence). Libraries were prepared by immunoSEQ multiplex PCR; TCRdb keeps only in-frame clonotypes and omits some of them. This sample has 40,000 to 50,000 clones; 80% to 90% occur once, and the top ten carry around a sixth. V and J are TRBV13 and TRBJ1-4; D not certain. This sequence was found in a human donor in a cohort sampled during active COVID-19. The donor label of this sample is uncertain. Sequencing was performed on peripheral blood. In DNA form, the CDR3 reads TGTGCCAGCAGCTTAGGGGGAGCCCTTAATGAAAAACTGTTTTTT. This encodes CASSLGGALNEKLFF.